This TCR beta chain was identified during a study of OX40 agonist ivuxolimab in advanced cancers. Study in general: Dose-escalation patients' cancers were hepatocellular carcinoma, melanoma, renal cell or head and neck cancer.

Of note for this clone: Its antigen is currently unknown.

Repertoires were generated with immunoSEQ multiplex PCR, while TCRdb's copy carries only in-frame clones and drops some. The sample yields 45,000 to 55,000 clones, roughly 80% seen once. This CDR3 region has 12 residues. Germline CDR1 and CDR2: SGHRS and YFSETQ. V shed 4 bases and J shed 6 bases, with 10 bases lying between them. General study findings and limits: CD8+ T cells (on average) carried more expanded clones than CD4+ T cells. Certain nonresponders likewise exhibited a low normalized T-cell clonal expansion. Clones of CD4+ and CD8+ blood T cells grew by week 6 at doses of 0.1 to 3.0 mg/kg.

This receptor was identified in an adult with an advanced solid tumor such as melanoma, head and neck, liver or kidney cancer. Sequences were derived from CD4+ or CD8+ T cells sorted from blood, sampled in a trial of the OX40 agonist ivuxolimab. The chain couples TRBV5-1 to TRBJ1-2; TRBD1 might be the D (6 bases). The CDR3 reads CASSPGQNGYTF. CDR3 in DNA: TGCGCCAGCAGCCCCGGACAGAATGGCTACACCTTC.